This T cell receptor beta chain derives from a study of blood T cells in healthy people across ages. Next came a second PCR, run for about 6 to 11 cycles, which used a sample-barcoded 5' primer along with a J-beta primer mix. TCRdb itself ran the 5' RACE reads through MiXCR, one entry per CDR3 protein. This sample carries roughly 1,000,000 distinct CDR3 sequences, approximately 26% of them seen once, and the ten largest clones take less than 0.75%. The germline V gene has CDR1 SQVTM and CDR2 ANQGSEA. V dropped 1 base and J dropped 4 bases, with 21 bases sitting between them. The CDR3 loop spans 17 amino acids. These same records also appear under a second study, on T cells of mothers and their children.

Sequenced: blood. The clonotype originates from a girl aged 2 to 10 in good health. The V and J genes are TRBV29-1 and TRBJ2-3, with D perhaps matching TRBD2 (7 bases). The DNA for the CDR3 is TGCAGCGTTGAAGGGAGCCTACTAGGGGGGGGAGCAGATACGCAGTATTTT. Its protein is CSVEGSLLGGGADTQYF.